This record concerns one T cell receptor (beta chain) sequence. These data originate in a study of blood T cell repertoires in COVID-19. The wider study: T cells, B-cell-depleted T cells, or PBMCs supplied cDNA or gDNA.

Sequencing was performed with immunoSEQ multiplex PCR; in TCRdb, only in-frame clones are kept and a portion is missing. Of about 150,000 clones listed, roughly 84% were seen once; the top ten hold approximately 0.6%. J was trimmed by 3 bases and V by 3 bases; bases with no gene match: 5. Germline V gene lookup returns CDR1 SNHLY and CDR2 FYNNEI. CDR3 length: 16 residues. This chain connects TRBV2 to TRBJ2-3, with 11 bases aligning to TRBD1. The specimen sequenced was peripheral blood. The receptor was isolated from a man aged 60 to 69 with COVID-19, enrolled during active disease. The CDR3 bases are TGTGCCAGCAGTGATCCCGGGACAGGGGGAACAGATACGCAGTATTTT. Translated, it gives CASSDPGTGGTDTQYF.